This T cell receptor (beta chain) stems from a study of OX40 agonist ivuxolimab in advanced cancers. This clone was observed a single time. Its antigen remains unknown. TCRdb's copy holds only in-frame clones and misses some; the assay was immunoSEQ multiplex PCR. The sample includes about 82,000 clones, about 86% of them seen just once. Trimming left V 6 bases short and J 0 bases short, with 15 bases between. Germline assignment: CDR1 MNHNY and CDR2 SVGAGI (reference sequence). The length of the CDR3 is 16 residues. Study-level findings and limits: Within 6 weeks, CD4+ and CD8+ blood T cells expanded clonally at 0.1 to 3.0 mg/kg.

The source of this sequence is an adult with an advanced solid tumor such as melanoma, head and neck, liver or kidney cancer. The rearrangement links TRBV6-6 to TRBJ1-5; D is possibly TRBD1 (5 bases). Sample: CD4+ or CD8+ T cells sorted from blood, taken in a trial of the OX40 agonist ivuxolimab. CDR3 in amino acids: CASRAGTGNSNQPQHF. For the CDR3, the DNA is TGTGCCAGCAGGGCCGGGACGGGTAATAGCAATCAGCCCCAGCATTTT.